The rows below give T cell receptor beta chains drawn from one sample of a study of cytomegalovirus exposure and HLA in healthy donors. TCRdb's copy holds only in-frame clones and misses some; the assay was immunoSEQ multiplex PCR. Of around 140,000 clones listed, roughly 80% were seen once; the top ten hold around 4.1%. Input material: PBMCs. These receptors all stem from a man between 35 and 55 years old in good health and CMV-seronegative. Each CDR3 is given with its conserved first and last residue. A D gene is named only where the DNA matches it firmly. Rows may omit the clone size; those that give it use once, few, many or a size class.

clone_size j_call d_call v_call cdr3_aa cdr3_nt
. TRBJ1-5 . TRBV29-1 CSVMEGGQPQHF TGCAGCGTTATGGAGGGCGGGCAGCCCCAGCATTTT
once TRBJ2-3 TRBD1 TRBV25-1 CASSGSDRAVDTQYF TGTGCCAGCAGTGGCTCCGACAGGGCGGTAGATACGCAGTATTTT
. TRBJ2-7 . TRBV21-1 CASSTRDRTFYEQYF TGTGCCAGCAGCACCCGGGACAGGACTTTCTACGAGCAGTACTTC
few TRBJ2-7 TRBD1 TRBV19 CASKDRGRSYEQYF TGTGCCAGTAAAGACAGGGGAAGGTCCTACGAGCAGTACTTC
. TRBJ1-2 TRBD1 TRBV2 CASSVRGQGNGYTF TGTGCCAGCAGTGTGCGGGGACAGGGAAATGGCTACACCTTC
. TRBJ2-7 TRBD1 TRBV7-8 CASSPTGTGRSSYEQYF TGTGCCAGCAGCCCAACGGGGACAGGCCGAAGCTCCTACGAGCAGTACTTC
. TRBJ1-5 TRBD1 TRBV18 CASSRAGGPNQPQHF TGTGCCAGCTCACGAGCAGGGGGCCCCAATCAGCCCCAGCATTTT
. TRBJ2-5 . TRBV5-1 CASSLFPGEGQETQYF TGCGCCAGCAGCTTGTTTCCAGGGGAGGGCCAAGAGACCCAGTACTTC
. TRBJ1-6 . TRBV6-6 CASQGPSNSPLHF TGTGCCAGCCAGGGCCCAAGTAATTCACCCCTCCACTTT
once TRBJ1-6 . TRBV19 CASMTDPNSPLHF TGTGCCAGCATGACAGACCCTAATTCACCCCTCCACTTT
. TRBJ1-5 . TRBV2 CASRSRDNNNQPQHF TGTGCCAGCAGGAGCCGGGACAATAACAATCAGCCCCAGCATTTT
. TRBJ2-5 TRBD1 TRBV19 CASSISRQGSTKETQYF TGTGCCAGTAGTATATCCCGACAGGGGAGCACCAAAGAGACCCAGTACTTC
. TRBJ2-7 . TRBV5-1 CASSAGTTVYEQYF TGCGCCAGCAGCGCAGGAACGACGGTCTACGAGCAGTACTTC
. TRBJ2-1 TRBD2 TRBV7-9 CATVRTSGNNEQFF TGTGCCACCGTGCGGACTAGCGGTAACAATGAGCAGTTCTTC
. TRBJ2-1 TRBD1 TRBV5-1 CASSDGTGGGDEQFF TGCGCCAGCAGCGACGGGACAGGGGGTGGGGATGAGCAGTTCTTC
. TRBJ1-2 . TRBV30 CASTQDGYGYTF TGTGCCTCGACACAGGACGGGTATGGCTACACCTTC
. TRBJ1-2 . TRBV5-4 CASSLAGYRGYGYTF TGTGCCAGCAGCTTAGCAGGGTACAGAGGCTATGGCTACACCTTC
. TRBJ2-2 . TRBV5-4 CASSGRQTNTGELFF TGTGCCAGCAGCGGGAGGCAGACGAACACCGGGGAGCTGTTTTTT
many TRBJ2-5 TRBD2 TRBV13 CASSPGLAGEQEETQYF TGTGCCAGCAGCCCCGGACTAGCGGGGGAACAGGAAGAGACCCAGTACTTC
. TRBJ1-2 TRBD1 TRBV7-2 CASSLGPTGGFNYGYTF TGTGCCAGCAGCTTAGGCCCCACAGGGGGCTTTAACTATGGCTACACCTTC
few TRBJ1-1 . TRBV19 CASSATGTTNTEAFF TGTGCCAGTAGTGCAACCGGGACAACAAACACTGAAGCTTTCTTT
. TRBJ1-1 . TRBV20-1 CSARVTEAFF TGCAGTGCTAGAGTAACTGAAGCTTTCTTT
few TRBJ1-3 . TRBV7-2 CASSTHRGGAQGNTIYF TGTGCCAGCAGCACCCATCGGGGGGGGGCGCAGGGAAACACCATATATTTT
. TRBJ1-1 . TRBV4-3 CASSLLEGNTEAFF TGCGCCAGCAGCCTTCTTGAGGGGAACACTGAAGCTTTCTTT
. TRBJ2-2 . TRBV29-1 CSVGTGELFF TGCAGCGTCGGCACCGGGGAGCTGTTTTTT
. TRBJ2-3 TRBD2 TRBV7-6 CASASGGITDTQYF TGTGCCAGCGCTAGCGGGGGGATCACAGATACGCAGTATTTT
. TRBJ1-2 TRBD1 TRBV7-2 CASSLPGGRAYGYTF TGTGCCAGCAGCCTCCCAGGGGGCAGAGCCTATGGCTACACCTTC
. TRBJ2-7 . TRBV4-3 CASSQEASVGAEQYF TGCGCCAGCAGCCAAGAAGCCAGCGTTGGAGCCGAGCAGTACTTC
. TRBJ1-2 . TRBV7-2 CASSLASDSGYGYTF TGTGCCAGCAGCTTAGCGTCAGATTCGGGTTATGGCTACACCTTC
. TRBJ2-5 TRBD2 TRBV4-1 CASSQEGMAGEGETQYF TGCGCCAGCAGCCAAGAGGGGATGGCGGGGGAGGGGGAGACCCAGTACTTC
. TRBJ1-3 TRBD1 TRBV5-1 CASSLDQGAGNTIYF TGCGCCAGCAGCTTGGATCAGGGGGCTGGAAACACCATATATTTT
. TRBJ1-1 . TRBV27 CASSPQRGGNTEAFF TGTGCCAGCAGTCCTCAAAGGGGGGGGAACACTGAAGCTTTCTTT
. TRBJ2-7 TRBD1 TRBV6-1 CASSEAGTGTYEQYF TGTGCCAGCAGTGAAGCTGGGACAGGGACCTACGAGCAGTACTTC
. TRBJ1-2 TRBD1 TRBV19 CASSIGTGLQYGYTF TGTGCCAGTAGTATCGGGACAGGGCTTCAGTATGGCTACACCTTC
. TRBJ2-4 . TRBV29-1 CSVEAPRNIQYF TGCAGCGTCGAGGCCCCGAGAAACATTCAGTACTTC
. TRBJ1-1 . TRBV4-3 CASSQDRTEAFF TGCGCCAGCAGCCAAGATCGGACTGAAGCTTTCTTT
. TRBJ2-7 . TRBV18 CASSPSSSYEQYF TGTGCCAGCTCACCTTCGAGCTCCTACGAGCAGTACTTC
. TRBJ1-1 . TRBV7-3 CASSLIGVPDTEAFF TGTGCCAGCAGCTTAATTGGAGTTCCGGACACTGAAGCTTTCTTT
. TRBJ2-1 TRBD1 TRBV4-3 CASSQEVQGARNEQFF TGCGCCAGCAGCCAAGAGGTGCAGGGGGCTAGGAATGAGCAGTTCTTC
. TRBJ1-6 . TRBV2 CASSEDRGTLHF TGTGCCAGCAGTGAAGATAGGGGGACCCTCCACTTT
. TRBJ1-2 . TRBV29-1 CSVPRVGYGYTF TGCAGCGTTCCCAGGGTAGGCTATGGCTACACCTTC
. TRBJ2-5 . TRBV2 CASGFGETQYF TGTGCCAGCGGATTCGGGGAGACCCAGTACTTC
. TRBJ2-3 TRBD2 TRBV9 CASSAYSGGTDTQYF TGTGCCAGCAGCGCCTATAGCGGGGGTACAGATACGCAGTATTTT
once TRBJ1-2 . TRBV5-1 CASSPYYRDDGYTF TGCGCCAGCAGCCCCTACTACAGGGATGATGGCTACACCTTC
few TRBJ2-7 . TRBV28 CASSFIGLSSYEQYF TGTGCCAGCAGTTTTATTGGGCTTAGCTCCTACGAGCAGTACTTC
. TRBJ2-3 . TRBV9 CASGRSGNTDTQYF TGTGCCAGCGGTAGGAGTGGAAACACAGATACGCAGTATTTT